Each of the 23 T cell receptor beta chains below was sequenced from the same sample in a study of technical replicates of blood from several donors. Produced via immunoSEQ multiplex PCR; TCRdb's table is partial and in-frame only. The table includes 85,000 to 100,000 clones, approximately 94% detected once. The sample was T cells isolated from PBMCs. The receptors stem from a human donor in good health.

V and J are TRBV5-1 and TRBJ2-5, with D perhaps TRBD1 (5 bases). Trimming cost V 2 bases and J 0 bases, with 11 bases left between them. Per the germline V gene, CDR1 is SGHRS and CDR2 is YFSETQ. The CDR3 has 15 amino acids. The CDR3 bases are TGCGCCAGCAGCTTTAGGGGCCGATACCAAGAGACCCAGTACTTC. It is translated as CASSFRGRYQETQYF.

V gene TRBV6-5 combines with J gene TRBJ1-1; D call uncertain. With 1 base removed from V and 0 bases from J, the gap between germline ends came to 6 bases. Germline values: CDR1 MNHEY, CDR2 SVGAGI. This CDR3 comprises 14 residues. The CDR3 protein is CASSYFGMNTEAFF. CDR3 coding DNA: TGTGCCAGCAGTTACTTCGGTATGAACACTGAAGCTTTCTTT.

This chain connects TRBV7-2 to TRBJ2-1, with D perhaps matching TRBD1 (6 bases). CDR1 is SGHTA and CDR2 is FQGNSA in the germline V gene. Trimming shortened V by 6 bases and J by 10 bases, and 19 bases separated the two germline ends. The CDR3 consists of 14 residues. The CDR3 loop reads CASRNPAGTPEQFF. The CDR3 bases are TGTGCCAGCAGGAATCCCGCCGGGACACCCGAGCAGTTCTTC. The full variable domain, its missing parts supplied by reference TRBV7-2 and TRBJ2-1, is GAGVSQSPSNKVTEKGKDVELRCDPISGHTALYWYRQSLGQGLEFLIYFQGNSAPDKSGLPSDRFSAERTGGSVSTLTIQRTQQEDSAVYLCASRNPAGTPEQFFGPGTRLTVL.

CDR3 amino acids: CASSPGLAGGGATDTQYF. CDR3 in DNA: TGTGCCAGCAGCCCCGGACTAGCGGGGGGCGGCGCCACAGATACGCAGTATTTT. V and J are TRBV5-5 and TRBJ2-3, with 14 bases fitting TRBD2. V gave up 4 bases and J gave up 2 bases; unmatched junction bases: 9. CDR1 is SGHKS and CDR2 is YYEKEE in the germline V gene (reference sequence). This CDR3 has 18 amino acids. Looking up the rest from reference TRBV5-5 and TRBJ2-3 gives the full variable domain: DAGVTQSPTHLIKTRGQQVTLRCSPISGHKSVSWYQQVLGQGPQFIFQYYEKEERGRGNFPDRFSARQFPNYSSELNVNALLLGDSALYLCASSPGLAGGGATDTQYFGPGTRLTVL.

V is TRBV7-9 and J is TRBJ2-2; D ambiguous. Trimming removed 5 bases at V and 4 bases at J, with 11 bases between. The CDR3 has 14 residues. CDR1 is SEHNR, CDR2 FQNEAQ, per germline (reference sequence). The CDR3 loop is CASSPRLITGELFF. The CDR3 DNA reads as TGTGCCAGCAGCCCTCGGTTAATCACCGGGGAGCTGTTTTTT. Full variable domain (outside the CDR3, taken from reference TRBV7-9 and TRBJ2-2): DTGVSQNPRHKITKRGQNVTFRCDPISEHNRLYWYRQTLGQGPEFLTYFQNEAQLEKSRLLSDRFSAERPKGSFSTLEIQRTEQGDSAMYLCASSPRLITGELFFGEGSRLTVL.

This rearrangement joins TRBV28 to TRBJ1-1; D is unresolved. V was shortened by 7 bases and J by 3 bases, with 12 bases between the two germline ends. Germline CDR1 and CDR2: MDHEN and SYDVKM. The CDR3 runs 13 residues. The CDR3 sequence: CASKRQFDTEAFF. DNA of the CDR3: TGTGCCAGCAAGCGTCAGTTCGACACTGAAGCTTTCTTT.

The chain uses TRBV4-1 and TRBJ2-7, with D tentatively TRBD2 (6 bases). Trimming pared 4 bases from V and 4 bases from J, leaving 17 bases between. CDR1 is MGHRA, CDR2 YSYEKL, per germline. This CDR3 region has 15 residues. CDR3 residues: CASSRAMGRWYEQYF. The DNA of the CDR3 is TGCGCCAGCAGCCGGGCGATGGGGAGGTGGTACGAGCAGTACTTC.

A single count supports this clone. This chain connects TRBV2 to TRBJ2-7; 9 bases are shared with TRBD2. The CDR3 has 15 residues. Germline trimming cut 4 bases from V and 1 base from J; bases unmatched to any gene: 5. Germline V gene lookup returns CDR1 SNHLY and CDR2 FYNNEI. This CDR3 is CASSGGTSRSYEQYF. CDR3 nucleotides: TGTGCCAGCAGTGGAGGGACTAGCCGGTCCTACGAGCAGTACTTC.

This rearrangement joins TRBV11-2 to TRBJ2-7, with 11 bases aligning to TRBD2. V shed 6 bases, J shed 2 bases, and the junction held 9 bases outside the gene matches. The germline gives CDR1 SGHAT, CDR2 FQNNGV. This CDR3 spans 16 amino acids. The DNA of the CDR3 is TGTGCCAGCAGGGTAGCTAGCGGGAGGACCGCCTACGAGCAGTACTTC. Translation: CASRVASGRTAYEQYF.

This clone was seen just once. The rearrangement joins TRBV5-1 to TRBJ2-1, with 8 positions matching TRBD2. Germline loops: CDR1 SGHRS, CDR2 YFSETQ. The length of the CDR3 is 17 residues. V lost 1 base to trimming and J lost 9 bases; unmatched junction nucleotides: 15. Here the CDR3 reads CASSLSFWSSGKTEQFF. The CDR3 DNA follows: TGCGCCAGCAGCTTGTCCTTTTGGAGTAGCGGGAAGACTGAGCAGTTCTTC.

This chain joins TRBV19 and TRBJ2-2; D unclear. The CDR3 is 11 amino acids. The V gene's germline CDR1 is LNHDA and CDR2 SQIVND (reference sequence). Trimming shortened V by 10 bases and J by 0 bases, and 3 bases separated the two germline ends. In nucleotides, the CDR3 is TGTGCCACCACGAACACCGGGGAGCTGTTTTTT. It codes for CATTNTGELFF.

The J gene is TRBJ2-7, the V gene TRBV6-1; 7 nucleotides match TRBD1. V was clipped by 2 bases and J by 5 bases; unmatched bases: 9. CDR1 and CDR2 from the germline V gene are MNHNS and SASEGT. The CDR3 has 15 amino acids. The chain's CDR3 is CASSEWAGGRDEQYF. The CDR3 DNA reads as TGTGCCAGCAGTGAATGGGCAGGGGGAAGGGACGAGCAGTACTTC.

This clone was observed a few times. V and J are TRBV30 and TRBJ1-1; TRBD1 might be the D (5 bases). V was pared by 6 bases and J by 5 bases, with 16 bases between. The CDR3 has 13 amino acids. CDR1 GTSNPN and CDR2 SVGIG come from the germline V gene (reference sequence). As DNA, the CDR3 is TGTGCCTGTCTCACCGCAGGGTATACTGAAGCTTTCTTT. Its translation: CACLTAGYTEAFF. The whole variable domain, filled in from reference TRBV30 and TRBJ1-1, reads SQTIHQWPATLVQPVGSPLSLECTVEGTSNPNLYWYRQAAGRGLQLLFYSVGIGQISSEVPQNLSASRPQDRQFILSSKKLLLSDSGFYLCACLTAGYTEAFFGQGTRLTVV.

The gene calls are TRBV4-1 and TRBJ1-2; D may be TRBD1 (6 bases). CDR1 MGHRA and CDR2 YSYEKL come from the germline V gene. V lost 0 bases and J 0 bases, leaving 8 bases between the germline ends. CDR3 length equals 15 residues. The DNA for the CDR3 is TGCGCCAGCAGCCAAGATCAGGGGACTAACTATGGCTACACCTTC. It specifies CASSQDQGTNYGYTF.

The chain links TRBV6-5 to TRBJ2-5; D remains ambiguous. CDR1 is MNHEY, CDR2 SVGAGI, per germline. The CDR3 extends over 15 amino acids. Trimming took off 0 bases at V and 3 bases at J, with 11 bases between the two ends. CDR3 sequence reads: CASSYSPTVKETQYF. CDR3 DNA: TGTGCCAGCAGTTACTCTCCAACAGTTAAAGAGACCCAGTACTTC.

A remark on this clone: The same CDR3 arises from other DNA sequences in this sample as well. This chain connects TRBV9 to TRBJ1-5, with D unresolved. CDR3 size: 14 residues. Germline V gene lookup returns CDR1 SGDLS and CDR2 YYNGEE. V shed 0 bases and J shed 7 bases, with 11 bases lying between them. The CDR3 sequence: CASSVGGVGQPQHF. The CDR3 bases are TGTGCCAGCAGCGTAGGCGGGGTAGGACAGCCCCAGCATTTT.

V and J are TRBV5-1 and TRBJ2-2, with TRBD1 matching 8 bases. V shed 4 bases and J 0 bases; nucleotides not matched to a gene: 8. Per germline, CDR1 SGHRS and CDR2 YFSETQ. CDR3 size: 17 residues. This CDR3 reads CASSSKPGQANTGELFF. The DNA of the CDR3 is TGCGCCAGCAGCAGCAAACCGGGACAGGCGAACACCGGGGAGCTGTTTTTT.

This clone was detected once. This chain uses TRBV19 with TRBJ2-3; 7 nucleotides agree with TRBD2. Germline lookup yields CDR1 LNHDA and CDR2 SQIVND (reference sequence). The CDR3 runs 16 residues. V lost 0 bases to trimming and J lost 1 base; unmatched junction nucleotides: 4. CDR3 sequence: CASSIETGGGTDTQYF. The DNA of the CDR3 is TGTGCCAGTAGTATAGAAACGGGAGGTGGCACAGATACGCAGTATTTT.

This chain uses TRBV4-1 with TRBJ2-1; D might be TRBD2 (6 bases). The CDR3 totals 16 residues. The ends were cut back, 1 base at V and 12 bases at J, with 22 bases in the middle. Germline V lookup: CDR1 MGHRA, CDR2 YSYEKL. The CDR3 DNA follows: TGCGCCAGCAGCCAAGGAGTCCCTTTAGGGGCCGGGGGGCAGTTCTTC. Its protein product is CASSQGVPLGAGGQFF.

The chain is built from TRBV19 and TRBJ1-3, with D possibly matching TRBD1 (6 bases). This CDR3 has 15 residues. The V end was cut by 5 bases, the J end by 0 bases, with 11 bases between. Germline assignment: CDR1 LNHDA and CDR2 SQIVND (reference sequence). The CDR3 sequence: CASSVGQSSGNTIYF. In DNA, the CDR3 is TGTGCCAGTAGTGTGGGACAAAGCTCTGGAAACACCATATATTTT.

This sequence joins TRBV7-6 and TRBJ1-2; tentatively, D is TRBD1 (6 bases). Looked up from germline, CDR1 is SGHVS and CDR2 is FNYEAQ. The CDR3 has 14 amino acids. V was clipped by 8 bases and J by 4 bases, with 17 bases between them. In nucleotides, the CDR3 is TGTGCCAGCCCTGGGGGCCGAGCGTTCTATGGCTACACCTTC. Its translation: CASPGGRAFYGYTF.

The chain recombines TRBV5-1 with TRBJ1-2; no clear D gene. The ends were cut back, 4 bases at V and 4 bases at J, with 8 bases in the middle. Germline CDR1 is SGHRS and CDR2 is YFSETQ. CDR3 length equals 12 residues. This CDR3 is CASSPGSYGYTF. Here the CDR3 DNA reads TGCGCCAGCAGCCCCGGGAGCTATGGCTACACCTTC.

This chain uses TRBV28 with TRBJ2-1; 10 nucleotides match TRBD2. This CDR3 is 14 amino acids long. From germline, CDR1 is MDHEN and CDR2 SYDVKM. The V and J ends lost 2 bases and 8 bases, in that order; junction bases with no gene match: 3. The CDR3 DNA reads as TGTGCCAGCAGTTTACTAGCGGGAGTAGATGAGCAGTTCTTC. Translated: CASSLLAGVDEQFF.